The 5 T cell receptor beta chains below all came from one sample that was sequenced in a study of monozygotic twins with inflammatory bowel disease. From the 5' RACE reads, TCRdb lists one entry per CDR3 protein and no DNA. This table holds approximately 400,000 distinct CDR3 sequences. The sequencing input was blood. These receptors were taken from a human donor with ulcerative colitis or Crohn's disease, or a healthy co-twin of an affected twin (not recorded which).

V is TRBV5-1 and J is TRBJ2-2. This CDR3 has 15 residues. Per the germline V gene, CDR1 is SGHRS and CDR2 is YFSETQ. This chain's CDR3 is CASSLGGTNTGELFF.

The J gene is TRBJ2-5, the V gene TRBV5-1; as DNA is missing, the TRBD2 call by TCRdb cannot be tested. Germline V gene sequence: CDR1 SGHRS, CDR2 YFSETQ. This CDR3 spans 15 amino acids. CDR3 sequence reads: CASGLRTSSGETQYF.

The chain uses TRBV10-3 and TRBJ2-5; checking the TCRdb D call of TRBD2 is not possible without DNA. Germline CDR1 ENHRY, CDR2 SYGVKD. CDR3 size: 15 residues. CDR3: CAISEEQGRQETQYF.

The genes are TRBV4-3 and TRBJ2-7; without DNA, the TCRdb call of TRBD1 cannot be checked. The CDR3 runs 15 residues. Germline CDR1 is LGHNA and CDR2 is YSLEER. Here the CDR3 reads CASSLHRDRAYEQYF.

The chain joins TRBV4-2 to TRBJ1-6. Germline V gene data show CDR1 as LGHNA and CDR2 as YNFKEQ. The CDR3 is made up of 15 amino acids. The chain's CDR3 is CASSQDDSGDSPLHF.